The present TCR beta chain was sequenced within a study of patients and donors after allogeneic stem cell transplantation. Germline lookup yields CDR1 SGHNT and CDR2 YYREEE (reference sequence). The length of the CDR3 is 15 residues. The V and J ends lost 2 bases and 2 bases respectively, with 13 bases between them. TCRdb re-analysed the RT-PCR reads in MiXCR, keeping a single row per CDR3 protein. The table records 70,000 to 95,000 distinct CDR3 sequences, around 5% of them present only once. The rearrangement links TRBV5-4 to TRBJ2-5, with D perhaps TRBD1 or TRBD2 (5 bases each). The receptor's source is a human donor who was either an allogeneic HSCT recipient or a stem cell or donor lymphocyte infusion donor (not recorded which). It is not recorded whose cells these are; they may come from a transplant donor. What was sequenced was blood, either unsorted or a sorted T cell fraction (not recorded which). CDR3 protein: CASSLTGTKQETQYF. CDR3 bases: TGTGCCAGCAGCTTAACCGGGACCAAGCAAGAGACCCAGTACTTC.